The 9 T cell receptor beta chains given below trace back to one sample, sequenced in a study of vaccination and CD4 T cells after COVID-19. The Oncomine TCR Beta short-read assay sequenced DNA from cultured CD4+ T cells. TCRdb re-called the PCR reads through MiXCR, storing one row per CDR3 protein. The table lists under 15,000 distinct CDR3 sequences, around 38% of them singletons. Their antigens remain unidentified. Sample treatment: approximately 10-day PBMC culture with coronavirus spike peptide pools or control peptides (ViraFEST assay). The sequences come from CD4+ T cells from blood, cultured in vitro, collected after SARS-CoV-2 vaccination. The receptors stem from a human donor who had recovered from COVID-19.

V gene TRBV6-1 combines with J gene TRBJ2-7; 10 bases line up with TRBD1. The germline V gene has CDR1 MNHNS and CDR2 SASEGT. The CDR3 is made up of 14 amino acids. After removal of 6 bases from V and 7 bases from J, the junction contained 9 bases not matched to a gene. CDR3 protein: CASRGQGSSGEQYF. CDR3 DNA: TGTGCCAGCAGGGGACAGGGGAGTTCGGGGGAGCAGTACTTC.

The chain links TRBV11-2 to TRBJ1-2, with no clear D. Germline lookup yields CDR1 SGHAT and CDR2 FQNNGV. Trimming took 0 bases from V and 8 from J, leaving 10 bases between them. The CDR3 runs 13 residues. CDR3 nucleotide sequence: TGTGCCAGCAGCTTAGACCCCTCGGGGGGCTACACCTTC. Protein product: CASSLDPSGGYTF.

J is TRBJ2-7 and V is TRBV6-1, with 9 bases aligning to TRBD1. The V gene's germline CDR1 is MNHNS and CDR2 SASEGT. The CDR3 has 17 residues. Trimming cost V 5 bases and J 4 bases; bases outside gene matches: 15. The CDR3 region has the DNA TGTGCCAGCAGTCGAACCCTCTCTGGGACAGGGTTATACGAGCAGTACTTC. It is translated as CASSRTLSGTGLYEQYF.

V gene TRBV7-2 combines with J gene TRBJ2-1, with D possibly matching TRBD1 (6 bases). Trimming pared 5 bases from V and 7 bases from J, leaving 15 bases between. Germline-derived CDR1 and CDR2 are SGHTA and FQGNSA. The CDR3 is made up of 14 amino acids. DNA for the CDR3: TGTGCCAGCAGCACCCACAGGGTGCGGAATGAGCAGTTCTTC. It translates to CASSTHRVRNEQFF.

CDR3: CASSQGFGRSETQYF. CDR3 nucleotide sequence: TGTGCCAGCAGCCAAGGTTTTGGCAGGAGCGAGACCCAGTACTTC. The chain recombines TRBV14 with TRBJ2-5; D call uncertain. Germline V gives CDR1 SGHDN, CDR2 FVKESK. The CDR3 has 15 amino acids. Deletions cut 1 base from V and 5 bases from J, with 14 bases between.

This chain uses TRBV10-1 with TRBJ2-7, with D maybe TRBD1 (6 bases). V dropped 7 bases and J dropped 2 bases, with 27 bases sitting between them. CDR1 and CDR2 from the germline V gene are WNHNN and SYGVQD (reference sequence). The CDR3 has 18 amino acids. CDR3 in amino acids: CASIPTQGGQGLPYEQYF. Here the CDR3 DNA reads TGCGCCAGCATTCCTACCCAAGGGGGTCAGGGTCTGCCCTACGAGCAGTACTTC.

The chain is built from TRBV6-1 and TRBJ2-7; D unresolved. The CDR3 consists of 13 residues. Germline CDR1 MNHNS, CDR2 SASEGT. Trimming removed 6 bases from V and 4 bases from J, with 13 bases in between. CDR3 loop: CASSPSTSYEQYF. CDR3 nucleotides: TGTGCCAGCAGCCCCTCAACCTCATACGAGCAGTACTTC.

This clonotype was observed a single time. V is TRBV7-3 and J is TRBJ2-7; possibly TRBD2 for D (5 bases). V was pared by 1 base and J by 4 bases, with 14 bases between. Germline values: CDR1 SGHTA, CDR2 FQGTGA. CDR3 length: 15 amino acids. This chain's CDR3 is CASSLKPGMGYEQYF. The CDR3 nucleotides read TGTGCCAGCAGCTTAAAACCGGGGATGGGGTACGAGCAGTACTTC.

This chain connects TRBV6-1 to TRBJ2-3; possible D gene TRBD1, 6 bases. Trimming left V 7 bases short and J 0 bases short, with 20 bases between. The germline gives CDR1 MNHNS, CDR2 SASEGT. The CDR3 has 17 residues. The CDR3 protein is CASTRGRSGLSTDTQYF. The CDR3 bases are TGTGCCAGCACCAGGGGCCGCTCCGGGTTGAGCACAGATACGCAGTATTTT.